This record looks at one T cell receptor beta chain sequence and its context. This record comes from a study of control samples from healthy donors and cancer patients. Measured with immunoSEQ multiplex PCR; TCRdb has only the in-frame clones, and not every one. Of around 130,000 clones listed, approximately 87% are singletons. Trimming at V came to 3 bases and at J to 7 bases, leaving 5 bases not matched to a gene. The CDR3 spans 14 residues. Germline V gives CDR1 SGHRS, CDR2 YFSETQ. The sequencing sample was made of blood. The receptor comes from a man in his thirties or forties in good health. The chain recombines TRBV5-1 with TRBJ2-1; TRBD1 agrees at 9 bases. DNA for the CDR3: TGCGCCAGCAGCTGGGGACAGGGAGGGAATGAGCAGTTCTTC. It translates to CASSWGQGGNEQFF.